One T cell receptor (beta chain) is described in this entry. This clonotype was observed a handful of times. Its specific antigen is unknown. No qualities accompany the bases; no much larger clone lies one base away. The data were taken from a study of blood T cells in healthy people across ages (dated by TCRdb to 2014 to 2015). A note on the overall study: In model experiments, template switching captured about one uniquely barcoded TCR beta cDNA molecule for every two T cells. Age-related changes in TCR beta repertoire diversity were measured in the study by deep sequencing normalized with unique cDNA molecular identifiers. Four age groups were formed from the donors: young (average about 17 years), middle-aged (more than 35), aged (roughly 59) and long-lived (around 82). To avoid experimental bias, donors of different ages were spread randomly across the sequencing lanes. For two donors (one aged 18 to 30 and one aged 80 or older), the study analyzed two additional independent replicas of 1 million unique cDNA reads from the same blood draw. Overall results and qualifications from the work: Observed TCR beta diversity per million T cells fell roughly linearly with age, and a significant reduction was already apparent by age about 36. The CMV infection status of donors was not known, potentially confounding age-related changes in expanded clonotypes. There was a strong correlation between observed TCR beta diversity and the percentage of naive T cells measured by flow cytometry. Estimates of total diversity from one million sequenced T cells were regarded as lower bounds and underestimates. Bulk unsorted PBMC profiling prevented conclusive comparison of naive and antigen-experienced compartments. Compared with the aged group, the long-lived group had more naive CD4+ T cells, fewer expanded clones and increased TCR diversity, suggesting age selection.

The library came from 5' RACE. For sequencing, an Illumina HiSeq 2500 was employed. A second roughly 6 to 12 cycle PCR used a sample-barcoded 5' primer and a J-beta primer mix. A template-switch 5' adaptor carrying 12 random nucleotides introduced a unique molecular identifier onto each TCR beta cDNA molecule. Each sample yielded at least 2.5 million CDR3-containing paired-end reads. All of the RNA was converted into first-strand cDNA using the Mint cDNA synthesis kit, with a TRBC-specific oligonucleotide serving as the primer. Following uracil-DNA glycosylase treatment, all cDNA underwent a first 18-cycle PCR with the universal primers M1SS and BC2_uni_R. In the authors' own workflow: For normalization, 1 million high-quality reads were randomly selected from each sample, with every read carrying a distinct molecular identifier. Instead of being binned into consensus sequences, reads that shared molecular identifiers were thrown out. MiTCR, run with a Q25 quality threshold and the strictest error-elimination algorithm, handled CDR3 identification, clonotype clustering and error correction. A nonparametric unseen species model with Euler transformation was used to estimate lower-bound total TCR beta diversity. In TCRdb, the public reads were trimmed at Q25 with fastp and aligned with MiXCR, with productive beta chains retained. Rows merge per CDR3 protein into single entries with the most common DNA and genes. The authors' filters were not applied to this entry. In this sample the table shows 1.5 million or so distinct CDR3 sequences, 40% to 45% of which occur a single time. About 4% of the sample is held by the ten biggest clonotypes.

The donors were under 40 Caucasian individuals from Russia, aged roughly 6 to 100 years, who were systemically healthy. Each donor gave 9 to 10 milliliters of peripheral blood, collected into EDTA-treated Vacutainer tubes. Ficoll-Paque density-gradient centrifugation was used to isolate PBMCs, with at least 7 million obtained per sample. Total RNA was extracted from PBMCs with Trizol reagent, with at least 5.5 micrograms obtained per sample. For every donor, an aliquot of PBMCs went through flow cytometry to measure the percentages of naive CD45RAhigh/CD27high T cells. CDR3 length: 12 amino acids, cysteine to phenylalanine. Here the CDR3 DNA is all that survives: 36 bases in frame from base 1. The germline V gene (reference sequence) provides CDR1 SEHNR and CDR2 FQNEAQ. Trimming takes 3 bases from V and 5 bases from J, and the germline ends sit 7 bases apart.

The rearranged segments are TRBV7-9 and TRBJ1-2; no D gene can be assigned with confidence. The origin of this receptor is a woman younger than 30 in good health. The sequencing sample was made of blood. CDR3 loop: CASSFTEYGYTF. The base sequence is TGTGCCAGCAGCTTTACAGAGTATGGCTACACCTTC.